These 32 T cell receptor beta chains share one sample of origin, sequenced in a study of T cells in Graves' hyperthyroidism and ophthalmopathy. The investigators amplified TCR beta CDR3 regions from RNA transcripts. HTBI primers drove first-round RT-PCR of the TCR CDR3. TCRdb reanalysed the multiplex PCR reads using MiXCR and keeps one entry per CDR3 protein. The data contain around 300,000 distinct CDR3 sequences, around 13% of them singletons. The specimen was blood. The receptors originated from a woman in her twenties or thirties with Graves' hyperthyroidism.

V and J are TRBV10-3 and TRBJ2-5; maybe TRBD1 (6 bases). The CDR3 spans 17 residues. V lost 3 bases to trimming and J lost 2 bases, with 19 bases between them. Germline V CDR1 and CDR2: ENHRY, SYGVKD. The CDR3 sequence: CAISDPGTGIDQETQYF. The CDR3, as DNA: TGTGCCATCAGTGACCCGGGAACAGGGATTGATCAAGAGACCCAGTACTTC.

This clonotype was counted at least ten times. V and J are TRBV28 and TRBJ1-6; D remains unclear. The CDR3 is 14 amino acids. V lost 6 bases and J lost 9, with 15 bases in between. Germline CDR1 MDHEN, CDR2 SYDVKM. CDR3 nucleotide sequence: TGTGCCAGCAGCCCTGATTTGGGAGGTTCACCCCTCCACTTT. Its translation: CASSPDLGGSPLHF.

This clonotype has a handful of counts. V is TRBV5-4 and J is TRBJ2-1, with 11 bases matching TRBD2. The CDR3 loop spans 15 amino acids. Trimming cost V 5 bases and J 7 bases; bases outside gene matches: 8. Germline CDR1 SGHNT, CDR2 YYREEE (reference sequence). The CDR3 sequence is CASRLAGGPGNEQFF. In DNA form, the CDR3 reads TGTGCCAGCAGGCTAGCGGGAGGCCCGGGGAATGAGCAGTTCTTC.

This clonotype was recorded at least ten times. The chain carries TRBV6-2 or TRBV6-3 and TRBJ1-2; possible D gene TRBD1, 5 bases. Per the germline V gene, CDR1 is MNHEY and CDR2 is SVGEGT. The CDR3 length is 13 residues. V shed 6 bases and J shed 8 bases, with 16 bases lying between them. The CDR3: CASSWTRTRGYTF. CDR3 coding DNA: TGTGCCAGCAGCTGGACACGAACGCGGGGCTACACCTTC.

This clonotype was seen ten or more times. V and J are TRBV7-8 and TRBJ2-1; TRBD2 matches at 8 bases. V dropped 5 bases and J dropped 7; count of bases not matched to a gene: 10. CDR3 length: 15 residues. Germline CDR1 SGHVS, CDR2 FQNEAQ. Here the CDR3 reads CASSRTIAGLNEQFF. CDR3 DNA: TGTGCCAGCAGCCGGACGATAGCGGGGCTGAATGAGCAGTTCTTC.

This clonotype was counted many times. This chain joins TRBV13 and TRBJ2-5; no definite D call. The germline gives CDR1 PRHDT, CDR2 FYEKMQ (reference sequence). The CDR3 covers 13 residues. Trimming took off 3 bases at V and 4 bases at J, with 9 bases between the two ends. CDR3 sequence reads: CASSFLGGETQYF. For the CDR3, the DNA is TGTGCCAGCAGCTTCCTGGGTGGAGAGACCCAGTACTTC.

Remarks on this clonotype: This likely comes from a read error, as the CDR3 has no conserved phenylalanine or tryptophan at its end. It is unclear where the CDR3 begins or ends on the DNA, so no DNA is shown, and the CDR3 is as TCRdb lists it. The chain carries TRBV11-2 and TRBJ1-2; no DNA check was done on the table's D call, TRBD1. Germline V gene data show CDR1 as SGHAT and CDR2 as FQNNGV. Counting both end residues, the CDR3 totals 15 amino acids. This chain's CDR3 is CASSLALQGDVGYTV.

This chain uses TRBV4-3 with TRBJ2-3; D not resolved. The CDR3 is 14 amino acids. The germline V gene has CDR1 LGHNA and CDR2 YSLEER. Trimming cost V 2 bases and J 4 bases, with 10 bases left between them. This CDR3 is CASSQNFGADTQYF. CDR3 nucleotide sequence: TGCGCCAGCAGCCAAAACTTTGGGGCAGATACGCAGTATTTT.

The CDR3, as DNA: TGTGCCATCAGCCCGACCTACGGCTCCTACAATGAGCAGTTCTTC. It codes for CAISPTYGSYNEQFF. V is TRBV10-3 and J is TRBJ2-1, with D uncertain. This CDR3 is built from 15 residues. V was clipped by 6 bases and J by 0 bases, with 12 bases between them. CDR1 and CDR2 (germline): ENHRY, SYGVKD.

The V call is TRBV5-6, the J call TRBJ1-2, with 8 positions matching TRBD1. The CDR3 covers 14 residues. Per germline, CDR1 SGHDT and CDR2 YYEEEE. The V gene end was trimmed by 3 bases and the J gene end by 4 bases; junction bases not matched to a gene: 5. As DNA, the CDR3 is TGTGCCAGCAGCTCACGGACAGGGCCCTATGGCTACACCTTC. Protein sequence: CASSSRTGPYGYTF. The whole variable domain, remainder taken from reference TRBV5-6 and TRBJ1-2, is DAGVTQSPTHLIKTRGQQVTLRCSPKSGHDTVSWYQQALGQGPQFIFQYYEEEERQRGNFPDRFSGHQFPNYSSELNVNALLLGDSALYLCASSSRTGPYGYTFGSGTRLTVV.

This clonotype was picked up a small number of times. The CDR3 DNA reads TGTGCCAGCAGCCGAACGACGGGCGAAGCTTTCTTT. Translated: CASSRTTGEAFF. The rearrangement uses TRBV3-1 and TRBJ1-1; D gene unclear. Trimming took 4 bases from V and 8 from J, leaving 11 bases between them. This CDR3 comprises 12 residues. From germline, CDR1 is LGHDT and CDR2 YNNKEL (reference sequence).

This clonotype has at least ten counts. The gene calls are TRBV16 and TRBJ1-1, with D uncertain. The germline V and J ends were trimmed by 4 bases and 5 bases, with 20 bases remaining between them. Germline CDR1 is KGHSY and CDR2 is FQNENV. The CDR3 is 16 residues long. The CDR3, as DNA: TGTGCCAGCAGCCCACCACTTGGAACCCCTTGGACTGAAGCTTTCTTT. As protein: CASSPPLGTPWTEAFF.

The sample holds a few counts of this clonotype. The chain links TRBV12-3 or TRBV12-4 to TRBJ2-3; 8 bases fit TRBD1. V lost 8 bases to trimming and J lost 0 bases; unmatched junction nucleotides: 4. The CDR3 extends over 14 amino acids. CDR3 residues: CASLTGASTDTQYF. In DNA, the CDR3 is TGTGCCAGCCTGACAGGGGCTAGCACAGATACGCAGTATTTT.

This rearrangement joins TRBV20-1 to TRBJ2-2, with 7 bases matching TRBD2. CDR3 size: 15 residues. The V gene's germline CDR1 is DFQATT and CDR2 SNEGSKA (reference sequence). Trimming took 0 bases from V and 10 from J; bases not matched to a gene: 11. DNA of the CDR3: TGCAGTGCTAGAGAGCCCCTTGGGCGGGAGAAGGAGCTGTTTTTT. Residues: CSAREPLGREKELFF.

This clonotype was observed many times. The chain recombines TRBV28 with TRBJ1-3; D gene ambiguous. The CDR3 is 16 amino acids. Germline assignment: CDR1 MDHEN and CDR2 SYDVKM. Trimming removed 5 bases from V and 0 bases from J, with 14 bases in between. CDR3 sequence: CASSLAGPHSGNTIYF. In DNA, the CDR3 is TGTGCCAGCAGTCTCGCCGGGCCCCACTCTGGAAACACCATATATTTT.

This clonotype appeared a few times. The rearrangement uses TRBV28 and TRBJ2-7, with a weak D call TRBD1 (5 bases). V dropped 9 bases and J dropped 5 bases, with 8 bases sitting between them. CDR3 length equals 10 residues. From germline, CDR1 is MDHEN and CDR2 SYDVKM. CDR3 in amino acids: CASQGNEQYF. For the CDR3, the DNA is TGTGCCAGTCAGGGAAACGAGCAGTACTTC.

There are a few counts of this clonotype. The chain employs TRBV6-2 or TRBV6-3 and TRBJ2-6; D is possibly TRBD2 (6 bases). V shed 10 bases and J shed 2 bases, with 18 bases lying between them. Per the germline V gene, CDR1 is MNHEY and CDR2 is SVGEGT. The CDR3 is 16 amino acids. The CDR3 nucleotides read TGTGCCACCGCCCGGTCGGGGGTCGCTGGGGCCAACGTCCTGACTTTC. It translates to CATARSGVAGANVLTF.

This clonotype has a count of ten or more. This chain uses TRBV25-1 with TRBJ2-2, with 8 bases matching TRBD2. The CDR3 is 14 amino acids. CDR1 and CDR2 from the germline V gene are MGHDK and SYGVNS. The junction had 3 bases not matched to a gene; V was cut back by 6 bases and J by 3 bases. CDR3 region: CASSRAGDTGELFF. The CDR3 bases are TGTGCCAGCAGCAGAGCGGGAGACACCGGGGAGCTGTTTTTT.

CDR3 sequence (DNA): TGTGCCAGTAGCGAACAGGGATTAAGCAATCAGCCCCAGCATTTT. Translated: CASSEQGLSNQPQHF. The chain uses TRBV19 and TRBJ1-5; maybe TRBD1 (6 bases). Trimming took off 6 bases at V and 1 base at J, with 13 bases between the two ends. The CDR3 totals 15 residues. Looked up from germline, CDR1 is LNHDA and CDR2 is SQIVND (reference sequence).

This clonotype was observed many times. CDR3 amino acids: CASRGPANTGELFF. As DNA, the CDR3 is TGTGCCAGCCGGGGCCCCGCGAACACCGGGGAGCTGTTTTTT. The chain couples TRBV28 to TRBJ2-2; D assignment may be TRBD1 or TRBD2 (5 bases each). The CDR3 loop spans 14 amino acids. Trimming pared 8 bases from V and 0 bases from J, leaving 10 bases between. Looked up from germline, CDR1 is MDHEN and CDR2 is SYDVKM.

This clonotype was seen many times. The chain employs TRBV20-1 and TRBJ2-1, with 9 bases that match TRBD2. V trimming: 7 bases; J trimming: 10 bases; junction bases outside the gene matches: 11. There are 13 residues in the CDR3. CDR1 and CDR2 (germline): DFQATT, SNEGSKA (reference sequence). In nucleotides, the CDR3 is TGCAGTGGCGCGGGAGGGTCGGGACTGGAGCAGTTCTTC. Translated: CSGAGGSGLEQFF.

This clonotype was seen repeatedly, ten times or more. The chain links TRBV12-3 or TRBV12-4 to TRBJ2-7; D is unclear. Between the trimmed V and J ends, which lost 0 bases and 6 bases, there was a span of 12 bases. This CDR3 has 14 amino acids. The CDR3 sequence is CASSLALVVSEQYF. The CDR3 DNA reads TGTGCCAGCAGTTTAGCGCTCGTGGTTAGCGAGCAGTACTTC.

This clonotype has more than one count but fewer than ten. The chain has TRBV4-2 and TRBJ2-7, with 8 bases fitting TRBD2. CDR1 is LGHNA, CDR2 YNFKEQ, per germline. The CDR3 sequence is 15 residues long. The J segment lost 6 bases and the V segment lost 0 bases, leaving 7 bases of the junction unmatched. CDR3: CASSQDVAGGGEQYF. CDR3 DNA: TGTGCCAGCAGCCAAGATGTGGCGGGAGGAGGCGAGCAGTACTTC.

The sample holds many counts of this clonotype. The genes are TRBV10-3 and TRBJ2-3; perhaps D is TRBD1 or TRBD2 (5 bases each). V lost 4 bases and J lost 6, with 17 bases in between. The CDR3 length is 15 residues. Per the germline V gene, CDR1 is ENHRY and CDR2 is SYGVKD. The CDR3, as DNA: TGTGCCATCAGTGCGCCCCCTGGGACCAGCGATACGCAGTATTTT. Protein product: CAISAPPGTSDTQYF.

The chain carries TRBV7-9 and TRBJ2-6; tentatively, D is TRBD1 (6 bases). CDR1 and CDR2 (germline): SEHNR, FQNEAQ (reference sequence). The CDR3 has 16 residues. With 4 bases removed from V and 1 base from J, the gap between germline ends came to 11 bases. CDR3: CASSSITGSGANVLTF. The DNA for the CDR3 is TGTGCCAGCAGCTCGATCACAGGGTCTGGGGCCAACGTCCTGACTTTC.

The CDR3 is CSVAPGNGETQYF. CDR3 sequence (DNA): TGCAGCGTTGCGCCCGGGAATGGAGAGACCCAGTACTTC. The V gene is TRBV29-1, the J gene TRBJ2-5; D is possibly TRBD2 (5 bases). Between the trimmed V and J ends, which lost 4 bases and 4 bases, there was a span of 13 bases. CDR1 and CDR2 from the germline V gene are SQVTM and ANQGSEA. CDR3 size: 13 residues. Together with reference TRBV29-1 and TRBJ2-5, the CDR3 gives the full variable domain: SAVISQKPSRDICQRGTSLTIQCQVDSQVTMMFWYRQQPGQSLTLIATANQGSEATYESGFVIDKFPISRPNLTFSTLTVSNMSPEDSSIYLCSVAPGNGETQYFGPGTRLLVL.

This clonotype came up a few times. CDR3 DNA sequence: TGTGCCTGGAGTGGACAGGGTGGTTCACCCCTCCACTTT. This codes for CAWSGQGGSPLHF. The chain carries TRBV30 and TRBJ1-6; TRBD1 matches 7 bases. The CDR3 has 13 amino acids. The germline V gene has CDR1 GTSNPN and CDR2 SVGIG (reference sequence). With 1 base clipped from V and 9 bases from J, the junction kept 3 bases outside the gene matches.

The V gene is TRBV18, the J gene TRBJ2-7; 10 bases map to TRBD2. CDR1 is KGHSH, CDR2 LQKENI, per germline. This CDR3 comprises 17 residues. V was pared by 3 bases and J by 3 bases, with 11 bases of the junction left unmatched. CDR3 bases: TGTGCCAGCTCACCTACTCCCCAAGCGGGAGGGTTCTACGAGCAGTACTTC. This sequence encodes CASSPTPQAGGFYEQYF. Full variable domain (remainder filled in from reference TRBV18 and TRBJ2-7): NAGVMQNPRHLVRRRGQEARLRCSPMKGHSHVYWYRQLPEEGLKFMVYLQKENIIDESGMPKERFSAEFPKEGPSILRIQQVVRGDSAAYFCASSPTPQAGGFYEQYFGPGTRLTVT.

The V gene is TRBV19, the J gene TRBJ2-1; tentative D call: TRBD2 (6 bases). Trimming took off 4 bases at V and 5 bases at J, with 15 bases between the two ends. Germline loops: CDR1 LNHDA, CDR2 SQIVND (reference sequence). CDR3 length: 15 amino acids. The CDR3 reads CASSTGEILNNEQFF. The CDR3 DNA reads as TGTGCCAGTAGTACGGGGGAGATCCTTAACAATGAGCAGTTCTTC.

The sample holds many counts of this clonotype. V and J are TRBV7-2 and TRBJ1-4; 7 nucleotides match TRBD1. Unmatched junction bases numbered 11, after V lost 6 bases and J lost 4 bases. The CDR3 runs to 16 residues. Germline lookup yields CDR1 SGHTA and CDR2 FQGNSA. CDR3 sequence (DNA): TGTGCCAGCAGAGGGGGCCGAACCCCGCATAATGAAAAACTGTTTTTT. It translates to CASRGGRTPHNEKLFF.

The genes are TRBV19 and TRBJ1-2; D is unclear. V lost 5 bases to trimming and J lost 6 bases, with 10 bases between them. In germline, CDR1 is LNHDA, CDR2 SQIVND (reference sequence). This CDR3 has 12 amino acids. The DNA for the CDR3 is TGTGCCAGTAGTTTACGGATGGATGGCTACACCTTC. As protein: CASSLRMDGYTF.

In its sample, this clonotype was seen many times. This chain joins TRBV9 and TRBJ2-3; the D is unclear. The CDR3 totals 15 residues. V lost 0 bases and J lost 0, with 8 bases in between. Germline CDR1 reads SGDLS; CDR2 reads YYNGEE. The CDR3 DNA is TGTGCCAGCAGCGTAGAGGACGGAAGCACAGATACGCAGTATTTT. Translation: CASSVEDGSTDTQYF.